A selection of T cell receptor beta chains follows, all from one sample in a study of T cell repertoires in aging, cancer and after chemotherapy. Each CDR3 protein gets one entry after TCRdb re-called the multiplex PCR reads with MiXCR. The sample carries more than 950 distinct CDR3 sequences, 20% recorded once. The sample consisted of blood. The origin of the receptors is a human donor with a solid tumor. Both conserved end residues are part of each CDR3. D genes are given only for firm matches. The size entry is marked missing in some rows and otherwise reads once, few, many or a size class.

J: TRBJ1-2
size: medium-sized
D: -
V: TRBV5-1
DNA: TGCGCCAGCAGTGGCAGCTATGGCTACACCTTC
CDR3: CASSGSYGYTF

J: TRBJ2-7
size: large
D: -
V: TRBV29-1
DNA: TGCAGCGTTGAAGGGGGACCCGCGGTCTACGAGCAGTACTTC
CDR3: CSVEGGPAVYEQYF

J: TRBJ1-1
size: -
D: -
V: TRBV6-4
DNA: TGTGCCAGCAGGGCATTCGCGAGTTTCACTGAAGCTTTCTTT
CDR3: CASRAFASFTEAFF

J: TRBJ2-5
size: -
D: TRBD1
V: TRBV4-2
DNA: TGTGCCAGCAGCCTAGGGACAGGGGCCTCCGCGGAGACCCAGTACTTC
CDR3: CASSLGTGASAETQYF

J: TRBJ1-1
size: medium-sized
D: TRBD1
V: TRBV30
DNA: TGTGCCTGGAGCTTGGGTCCAGGGGGCACTGAAGCTTTCTTT
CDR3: CAWSLGPGGTEAFF